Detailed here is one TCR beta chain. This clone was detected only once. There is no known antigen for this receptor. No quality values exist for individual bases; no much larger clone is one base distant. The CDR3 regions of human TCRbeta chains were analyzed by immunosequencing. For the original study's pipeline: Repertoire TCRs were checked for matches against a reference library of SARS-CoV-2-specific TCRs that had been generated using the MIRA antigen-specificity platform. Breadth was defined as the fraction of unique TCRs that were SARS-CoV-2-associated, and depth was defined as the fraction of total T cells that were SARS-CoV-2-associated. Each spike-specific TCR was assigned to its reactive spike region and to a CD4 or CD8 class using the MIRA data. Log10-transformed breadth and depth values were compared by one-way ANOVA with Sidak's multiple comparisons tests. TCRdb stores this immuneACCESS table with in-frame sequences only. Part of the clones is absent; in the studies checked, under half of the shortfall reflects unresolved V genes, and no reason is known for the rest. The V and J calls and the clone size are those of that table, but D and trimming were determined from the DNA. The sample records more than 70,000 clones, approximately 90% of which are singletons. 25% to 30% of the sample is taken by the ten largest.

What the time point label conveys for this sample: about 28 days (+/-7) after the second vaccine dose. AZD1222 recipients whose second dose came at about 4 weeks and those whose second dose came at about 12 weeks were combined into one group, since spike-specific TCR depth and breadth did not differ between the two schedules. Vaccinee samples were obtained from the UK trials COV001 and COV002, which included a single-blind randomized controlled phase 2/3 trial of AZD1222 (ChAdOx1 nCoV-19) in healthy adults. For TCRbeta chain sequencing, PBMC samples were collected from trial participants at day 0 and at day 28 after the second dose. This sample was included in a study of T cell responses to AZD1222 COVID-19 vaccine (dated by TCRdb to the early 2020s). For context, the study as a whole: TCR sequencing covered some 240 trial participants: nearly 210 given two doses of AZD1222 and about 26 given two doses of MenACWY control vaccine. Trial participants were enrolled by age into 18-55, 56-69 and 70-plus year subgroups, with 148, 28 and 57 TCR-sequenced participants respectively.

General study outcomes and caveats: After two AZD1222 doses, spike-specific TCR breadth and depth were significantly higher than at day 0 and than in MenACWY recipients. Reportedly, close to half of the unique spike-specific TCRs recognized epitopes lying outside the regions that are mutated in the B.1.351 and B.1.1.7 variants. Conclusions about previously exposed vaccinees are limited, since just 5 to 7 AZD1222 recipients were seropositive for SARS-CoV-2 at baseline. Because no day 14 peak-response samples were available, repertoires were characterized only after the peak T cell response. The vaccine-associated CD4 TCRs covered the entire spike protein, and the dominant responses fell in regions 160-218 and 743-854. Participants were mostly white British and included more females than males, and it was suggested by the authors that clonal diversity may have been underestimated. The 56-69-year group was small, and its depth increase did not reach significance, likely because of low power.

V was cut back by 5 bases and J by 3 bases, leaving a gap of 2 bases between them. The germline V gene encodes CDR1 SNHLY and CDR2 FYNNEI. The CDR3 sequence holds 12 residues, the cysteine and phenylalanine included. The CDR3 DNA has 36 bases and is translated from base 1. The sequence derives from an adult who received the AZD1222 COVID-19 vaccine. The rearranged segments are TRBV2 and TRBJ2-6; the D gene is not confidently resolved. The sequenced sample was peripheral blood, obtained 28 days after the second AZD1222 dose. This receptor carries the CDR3 CASSFGANVLTF. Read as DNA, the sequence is TGTGCCAGCAGTTTTGGGGCCAACGTCCTGACTTTC.